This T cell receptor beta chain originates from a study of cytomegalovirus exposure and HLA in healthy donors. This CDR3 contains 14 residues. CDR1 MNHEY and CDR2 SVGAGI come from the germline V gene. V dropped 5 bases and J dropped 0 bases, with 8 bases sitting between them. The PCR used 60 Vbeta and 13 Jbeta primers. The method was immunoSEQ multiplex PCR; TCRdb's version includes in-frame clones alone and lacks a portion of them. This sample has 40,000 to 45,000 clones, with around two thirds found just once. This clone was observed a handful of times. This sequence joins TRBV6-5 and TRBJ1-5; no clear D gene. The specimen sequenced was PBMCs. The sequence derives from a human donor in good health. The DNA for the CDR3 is TGTGCCAGCAGTACAGATTATAGCAATCAGCCCCAGCATTTT. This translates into CASSTDYSNQPQHF.